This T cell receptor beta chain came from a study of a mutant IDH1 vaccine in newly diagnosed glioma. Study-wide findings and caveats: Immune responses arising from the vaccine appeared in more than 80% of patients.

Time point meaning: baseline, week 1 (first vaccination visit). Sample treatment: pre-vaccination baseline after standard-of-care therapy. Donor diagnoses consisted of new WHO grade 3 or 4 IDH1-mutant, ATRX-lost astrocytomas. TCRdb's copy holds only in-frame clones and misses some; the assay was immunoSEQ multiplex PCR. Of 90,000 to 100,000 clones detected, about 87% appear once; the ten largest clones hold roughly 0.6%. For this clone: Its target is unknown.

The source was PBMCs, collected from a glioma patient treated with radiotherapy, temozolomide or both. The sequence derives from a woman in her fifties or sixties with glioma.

The CDR3 nucleotides read TGTGCCAGCAGTTCGGAGGAGCCCCAGCATTTT. Its protein product is CASSSEEPQHF. The chain recombines TRBV6-6 with TRBJ1-5; the D is unclear. This CDR3 has 11 residues. V was shortened by 4 bases and J by 8 bases, with 6 bases between the two germline ends. CDR1 MNHNY and CDR2 SVGAGI come from the germline V gene (reference sequence).